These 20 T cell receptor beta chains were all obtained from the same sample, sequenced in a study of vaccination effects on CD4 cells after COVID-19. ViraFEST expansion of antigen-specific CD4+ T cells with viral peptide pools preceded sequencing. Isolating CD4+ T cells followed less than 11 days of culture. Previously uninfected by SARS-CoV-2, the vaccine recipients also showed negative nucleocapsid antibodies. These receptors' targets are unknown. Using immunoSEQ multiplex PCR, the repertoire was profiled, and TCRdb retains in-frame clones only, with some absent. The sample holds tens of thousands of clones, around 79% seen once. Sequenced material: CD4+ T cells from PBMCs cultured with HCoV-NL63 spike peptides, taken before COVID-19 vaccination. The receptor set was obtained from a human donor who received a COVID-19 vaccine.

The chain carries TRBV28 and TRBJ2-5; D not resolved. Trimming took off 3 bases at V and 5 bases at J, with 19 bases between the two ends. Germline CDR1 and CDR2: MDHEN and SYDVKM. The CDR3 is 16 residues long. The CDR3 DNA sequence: TGTGCCAGCAGTTTTTTTCGGCTACCCCCCGGGGAGACCCAGTACTTC. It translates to CASSFFRLPPGETQYF.

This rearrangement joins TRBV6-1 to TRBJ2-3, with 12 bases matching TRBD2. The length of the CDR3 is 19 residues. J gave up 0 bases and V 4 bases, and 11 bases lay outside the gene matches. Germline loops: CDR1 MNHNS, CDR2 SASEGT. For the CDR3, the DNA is TGTGCCAGCAGTGCCCTCTCTAGCGGGGGGGCCCGTAGCACAGATACGCAGTATTTT. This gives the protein CASSALSSGGARSTDTQYF.

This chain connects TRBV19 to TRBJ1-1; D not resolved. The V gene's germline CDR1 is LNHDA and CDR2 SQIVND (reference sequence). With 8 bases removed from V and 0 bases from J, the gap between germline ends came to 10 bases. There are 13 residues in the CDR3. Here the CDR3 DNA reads TGTGCCAGTCGGACGCAACTGAACACTGAAGCTTTCTTT. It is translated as CASRTQLNTEAFF. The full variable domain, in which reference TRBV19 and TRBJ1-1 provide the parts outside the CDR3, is DGGITQSPKYLFRKEGQNVTLSCEQNLNHDAMYWYRQDPGQGLRLIYYSQIVNDFQKGDIAEGYSVSREKKESFPLTVTSAQKNPTAFYLCASRTQLNTEAFFGQGTRLTVV.

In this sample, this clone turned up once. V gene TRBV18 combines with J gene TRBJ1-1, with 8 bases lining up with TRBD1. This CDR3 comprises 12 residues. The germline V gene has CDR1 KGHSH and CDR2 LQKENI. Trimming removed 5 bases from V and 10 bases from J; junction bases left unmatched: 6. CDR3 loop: CASSSDRAIAFF. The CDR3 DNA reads TGTGCCAGCTCATCGGACAGGGCGATAGCTTTCTTT.

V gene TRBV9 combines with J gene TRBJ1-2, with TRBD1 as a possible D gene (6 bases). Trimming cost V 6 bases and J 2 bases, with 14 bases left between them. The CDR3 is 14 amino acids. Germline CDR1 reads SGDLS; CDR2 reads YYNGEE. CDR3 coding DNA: TGTGCCAGCACCCCGAGGGGGACAAACTATGGCTACACCTTC. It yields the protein CASTPRGTNYGYTF.

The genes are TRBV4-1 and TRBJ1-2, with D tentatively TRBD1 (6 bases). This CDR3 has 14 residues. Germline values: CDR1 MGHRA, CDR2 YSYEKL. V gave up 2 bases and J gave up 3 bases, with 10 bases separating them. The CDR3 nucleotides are TGCGCCAGCAGCCAATCACAGGGAGACTATGGCTACACCTTC. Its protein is CASSQSQGDYGYTF.

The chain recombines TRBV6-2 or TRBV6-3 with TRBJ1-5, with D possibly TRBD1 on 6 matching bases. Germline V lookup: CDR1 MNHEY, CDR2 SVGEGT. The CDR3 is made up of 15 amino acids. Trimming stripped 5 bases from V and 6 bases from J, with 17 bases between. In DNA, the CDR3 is TGTGCCAGCAGTGCCCACCACCGGGGGCCTCAGCCCCAGCATTTT. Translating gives CASSAHHRGPQPQHF.

CDR3 in amino acids: CSASGQVIEAFF. CDR3 in DNA: TGCAGTGCTAGTGGGCAGGTAATTGAAGCTTTCTTT. This chain connects TRBV20-1 to TRBJ1-1; D gene ambiguous. The germline V gene has CDR1 DFQATT and CDR2 SNEGSKA (reference sequence). The germline V and J ends were trimmed by 3 bases and 7 bases, with 12 bases remaining between them. This CDR3 has 12 amino acids.

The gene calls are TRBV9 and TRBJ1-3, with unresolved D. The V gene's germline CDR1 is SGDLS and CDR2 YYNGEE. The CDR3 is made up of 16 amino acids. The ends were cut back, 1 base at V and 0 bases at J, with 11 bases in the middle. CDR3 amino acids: CASSVSPANSGNTIYF. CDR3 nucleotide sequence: TGTGCCAGCAGCGTATCCCCGGCAAACTCTGGAAACACCATATATTTT. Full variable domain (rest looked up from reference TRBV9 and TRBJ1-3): DSGVTQTPKHLITATGQRVTLRCSPRSGDLSVYWYQQSLDQGLQFLIQYYNGEERAKGNILERFSAQQFPDLHSELNLSSLELGDSALYFCASSVSPANSGNTIYFGEGSWLTVV.

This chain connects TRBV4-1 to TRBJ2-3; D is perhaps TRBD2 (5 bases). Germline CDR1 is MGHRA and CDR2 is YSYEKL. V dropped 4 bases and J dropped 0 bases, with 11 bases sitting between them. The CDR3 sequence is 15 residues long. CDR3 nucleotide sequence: TGCGCCAGCAGCCGGAGCGGAGACAGCACAGATACGCAGTATTTT. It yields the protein CASSRSGDSTDTQYF.

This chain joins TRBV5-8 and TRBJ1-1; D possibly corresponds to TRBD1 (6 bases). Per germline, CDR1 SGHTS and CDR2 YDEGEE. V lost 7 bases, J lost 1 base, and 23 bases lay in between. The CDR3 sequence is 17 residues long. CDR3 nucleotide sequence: TGTGCCAGCCCGCGAGTAACAGGGAGTTTGGCGAACACTGAAGCTTTCTTT. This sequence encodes CASPRVTGSLANTEAFF.

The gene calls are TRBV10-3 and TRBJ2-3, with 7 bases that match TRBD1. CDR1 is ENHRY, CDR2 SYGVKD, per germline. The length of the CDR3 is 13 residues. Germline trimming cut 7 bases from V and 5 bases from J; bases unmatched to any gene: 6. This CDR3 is CAITGTEGDTQYF. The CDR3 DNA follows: TGTGCCATCACTGGGACAGAAGGAGATACGCAGTATTTT.

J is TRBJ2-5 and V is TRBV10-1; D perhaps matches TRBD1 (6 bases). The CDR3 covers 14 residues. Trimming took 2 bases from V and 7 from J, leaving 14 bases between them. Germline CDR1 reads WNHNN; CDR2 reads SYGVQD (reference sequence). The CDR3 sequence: CASSEGTPSGTQYF. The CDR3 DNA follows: TGCGCCAGCAGTGAGGGGACACCATCTGGGACCCAGTACTTC.

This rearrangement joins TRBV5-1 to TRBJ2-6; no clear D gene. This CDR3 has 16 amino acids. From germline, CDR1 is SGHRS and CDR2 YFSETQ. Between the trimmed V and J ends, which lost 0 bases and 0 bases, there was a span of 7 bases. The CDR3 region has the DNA TGCGCCAGCAGCTTGGTTGCCTCCTCTGGGGCCAACGTCCTGACTTTC. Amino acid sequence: CASSLVASSGANVLTF.

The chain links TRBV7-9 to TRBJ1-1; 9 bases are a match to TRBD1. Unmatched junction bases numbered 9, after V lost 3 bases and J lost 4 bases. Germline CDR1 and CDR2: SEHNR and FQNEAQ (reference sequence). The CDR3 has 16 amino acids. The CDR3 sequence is CASSLGQQGAGTEAFF. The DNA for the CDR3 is TGTGCCAGCAGCTTGGGCCAACAGGGGGCCGGCACTGAAGCTTTCTTT.

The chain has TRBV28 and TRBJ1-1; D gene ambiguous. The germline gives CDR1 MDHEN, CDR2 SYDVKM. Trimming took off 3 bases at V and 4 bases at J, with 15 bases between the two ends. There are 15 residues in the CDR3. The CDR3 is CASSFSGVEVTEAFF. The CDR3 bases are TGTGCCAGCAGTTTCTCCGGCGTAGAAGTCACTGAAGCTTTCTTT.

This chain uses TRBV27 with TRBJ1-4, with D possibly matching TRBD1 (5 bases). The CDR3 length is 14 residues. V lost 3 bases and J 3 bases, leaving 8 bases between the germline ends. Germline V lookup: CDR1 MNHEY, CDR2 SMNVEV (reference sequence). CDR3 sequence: CASSLLGANEKLFF. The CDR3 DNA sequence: TGTGCCAGCAGTTTGCTGGGGGCTAATGAAAAACTGTTTTTT.

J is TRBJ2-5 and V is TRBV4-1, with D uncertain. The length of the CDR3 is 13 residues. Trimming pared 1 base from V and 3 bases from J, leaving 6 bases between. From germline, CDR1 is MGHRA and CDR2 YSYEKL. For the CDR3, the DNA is TGCGCCAGCAGCCAAGCCATAGAAGAGACCCAGTACTTC. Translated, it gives CASSQAIEETQYF.

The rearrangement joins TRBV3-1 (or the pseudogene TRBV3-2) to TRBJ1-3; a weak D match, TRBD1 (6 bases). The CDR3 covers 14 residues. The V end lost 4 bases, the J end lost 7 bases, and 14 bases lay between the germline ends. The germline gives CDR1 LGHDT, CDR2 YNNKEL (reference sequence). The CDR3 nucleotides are TGTGCCAGCAGCCCGATTCTTCAGGGGAACACCATATATTTT. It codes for CASSPILQGNTIYF.

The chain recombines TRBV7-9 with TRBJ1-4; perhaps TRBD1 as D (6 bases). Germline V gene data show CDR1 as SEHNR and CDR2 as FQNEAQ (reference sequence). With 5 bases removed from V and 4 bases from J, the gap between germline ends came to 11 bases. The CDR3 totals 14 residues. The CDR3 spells CASSLRTDNEKLFF. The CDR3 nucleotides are TGTGCCAGCAGCCTCAGGACAGATAATGAAAAACTGTTTTTT.